The sequence of this TCR beta chain was determined in a study of beta chain features in type 1 diabetes. Study summary: Healthy donors and patients had similar age, gender and cell yields.

The CDR3 spans 15 residues. Germline-derived CDR1 and CDR2 are SGHTA and FQGNSA. V was pared by 5 bases and J by 0 bases, with 13 bases between. TCRB transcripts that were expressed got sequenced, as all of the isolated RNA had been reverse transcribed. Using immunoSEQ multiplex PCR, the repertoire was profiled, and TCRdb retains in-frame clones only, with some absent. The sample yields approximately 470,000 clones, approximately 28% seen once. Each of the CD4+ naive, central memory, regulatory and stem cell-like memory populations was sorted via CD45RO/CCR7/CD25/CD127/CD95/CD27. Findings and caveats of the study: The VDJ junctions of type 1 diabetes patients carried fewer insertions and more deletions. Patients' naive, central memory and regulatory TCRB repertoires appeared more alike than those of healthy donors.

This clone showed up just a few times. Its antigen is unidentified. Specimen: naive CD4+ T cells from blood. The receptor comes from a man between 18 and 35 years old in good health. This chain connects TRBV7-2 to TRBJ1-1; D gene unclear. Here the CDR3 reads CASSPAGLVNTEAFF. For the CDR3, the DNA is TGTGCCAGCAGCCCCGCCGGGTTAGTGAACACTGAAGCTTTCTTT. The full variable domain, completed using reference TRBV7-2 and TRBJ1-1, is GAGVSQSPSNKVTEKGKDVELRCDPISGHTALYWYRQSLGQGLEFLIYFQGNSAPDKSGLPSDRFSAERTGGSVSTLTIQRTQQEDSAVYLCASSPAGLVNTEAFFGQGTRLTVV.